These T cell receptor beta chains were read from a single sample in a study of regulatory T cells in long-lasting Graves disease. TCRdb recomputed calls from the multiplex PCR reads with MiXCR, one row per CDR3 protein. This sample has some 600,000 distinct CDR3 sequences, with 16% found just once. This sample was shared with a second study, whose subject was T cells in Graves' hyperthyroidism and ophthalmopathy.

The source was peripheral blood mononuclear cells (PBMCs), collected at new diagnosis, from a patient treated with antithyroid drugs. The receptors were sampled from a man in his late teens or twenties with Graves disease. The CDR3 runs from the conserved cysteine through the conserved F or W. Fields, in order: clone size, D gene, J gene, V gene, CDR3 DNA, CDR3 protein. The D gene is left open where the match is weak. Where a row states a size, it is once, few, many or the class of an expanded clone; other rows omit it.

clone_size: NA; d_call: TRBD2; j_call: TRBJ2-3; v_call: TRBV5-1; cdr3_nt: TGCGCCAGCAGCCGCGCCTTTTCACCCGGACTAGCGGGGAGCACAGATACGCAGTATTTT; cdr3_aa: CASSRAFSPGLAGSTDTQYF
clone_size: NA; d_call: NA; j_call: TRBJ2-1; v_call: TRBV14; cdr3_nt: TGTGCCAGCAGCCAAGATTGGGGGCGGAGCTCCTACAATGAGCAGTTCTTC; cdr3_aa: CASSQDWGRSSYNEQFF
clone_size: few; d_call: TRBD2; j_call: TRBJ2-5; v_call: TRBV9; cdr3_nt: TGTGCCAGCAGCGTGGGGCTGCGTGGACTAGCCCAAGAGACCCAGTACTTC; cdr3_aa: CASSVGLRGLAQETQYF
clone_size: few; d_call: TRBD1; j_call: TRBJ1-6; v_call: TRBV5-1; cdr3_nt: TGCGCCAGCAGCGGGGGAGGGACAGCGTCCTATAATTCACCCCTCCACTTT; cdr3_aa: CASSGGGTASYNSPLHF
clone_size: NA; d_call: NA; j_call: TRBJ2-4; v_call: TRBV2; cdr3_nt: TGTGCCAGCGGGACGGGGGCCAAAAACATTCAGTACTTC; cdr3_aa: CASGTGAKNIQYF
clone_size: many; d_call: TRBD2; j_call: TRBJ2-1; v_call: TRBV20-1; cdr3_nt: TGCAGTGCTAGTTCGGGGACTAGCGGGGCCAATGAGCAGTTCTTC; cdr3_aa: CSASSGTSGANEQFF
clone_size: many; d_call: NA; j_call: TRBJ2-1; v_call: TRBV6-2/TRBV6-3; cdr3_nt: TGTGCCAGCAGGCTCCTTATAAGGTACAATGAGCAGTTCTTC; cdr3_aa: CASRLLIRYNEQFF
clone_size: many; d_call: TRBD1; j_call: TRBJ2-3; v_call: TRBV12-3/TRBV12-4; cdr3_nt: TGTGCCACCTCAGAGGGACAGGGCACAGATACGCAGTATTTT; cdr3_aa: CATSEGQGTDTQYF
clone_size: many; d_call: NA; j_call: TRBJ2-1; v_call: TRBV11-2; cdr3_nt: TGTGCCAGCAGCTTAGATCCAGCGGGCGACTTATACAATGAGCAGTTCTTC; cdr3_aa: CASSLDPAGDLYNEQFF
clone_size: NA; d_call: NA; j_call: TRBJ1-2; v_call: TRBV5-5; cdr3_nt: TGTGCCAGCAGCTTGACGGGGGCAGGCAACTATGGCTACACCTTC; cdr3_aa: CASSLTGAGNYGYTF
clone_size: NA; d_call: NA; j_call: TRBJ2-1; v_call: TRBV6-2/TRBV6-3; cdr3_nt: TGTGCCAGCAGTTATAGAGTTTCCGACAATGAGCAGTTCTTC; cdr3_aa: CASSYRVSDNEQFF
clone_size: NA; d_call: TRBD1; j_call: TRBJ1-4; v_call: TRBV20-1; cdr3_nt: TGCAGTGCTCTTCGACAGGGTGGGGAAAAACTGTTTTTT; cdr3_aa: CSALRQGGEKLFF
clone_size: many; d_call: NA; j_call: TRBJ2-1; v_call: TRBV11-2; cdr3_nt: TGTGCCAGCAGCTTAGCAGCACAGGGATGGGTCAATGAGCAGTTCTTC; cdr3_aa: CASSLAAQGWVNEQFF
clone_size: many; d_call: NA; j_call: TRBJ1-1; v_call: TRBV7-9; cdr3_nt: TGTGCCAGCAGCTTAAAATCCGTGAACACTGAAGCTTTCTTT; cdr3_aa: CASSLKSVNTEAFF
clone_size: NA; d_call: TRBD1; j_call: TRBJ1-1; v_call: TRBV2; cdr3_nt: TGTGCCAGCAGTCCGAGGAGGGGGCCGAACACTGAAGCTTTCTTT; cdr3_aa: CASSPRRGPNTEAFF
clone_size: many; d_call: NA; j_call: TRBJ2-3; v_call: TRBV20-1; cdr3_nt: TGCAGTGCTAGGGGTAACACAGATACGCAGTATTTT; cdr3_aa: CSARGNTDTQYF
clone_size: many; d_call: NA; j_call: TRBJ1-2; v_call: TRBV28; cdr3_nt: TGTGCCAGCAGTTCGGCCGAGTCGGGCGGTGGGAACAACTATGGCTACACCTTC; cdr3_aa: CASSSAESGGGNNYGYTF
clone_size: few; d_call: NA; j_call: TRBJ1-2; v_call: TRBV30; cdr3_nt: TGTGCCTGGAGTGTCGGTACTGGCTACACCTTC; cdr3_aa: CAWSVGTGYTF
clone_size: few; d_call: TRBD1; j_call: TRBJ1-6; v_call: TRBV6-1; cdr3_nt: TGTGCCAGCAGAGCTGCCGGGACAGCGTATAATTCACCCCTCCACTTT; cdr3_aa: CASRAAGTAYNSPLHF
clone_size: many; d_call: TRBD2; j_call: TRBJ2-7; v_call: TRBV7-9; cdr3_nt: TGTGCCAGCAGCGGGGCTAGCGGACCTAGGCCCTACGAGCAGTACTTC; cdr3_aa: CASSGASGPRPYEQYF
clone_size: many; d_call: NA; j_call: TRBJ2-5; v_call: TRBV27; cdr3_nt: TGTGCCAGCAGTTTATCGGTACGGAGCGAGGTGGAGACCCAGTACTTC; cdr3_aa: CASSLSVRSEVETQYF
clone_size: few; d_call: TRBD1; j_call: TRBJ1-4; v_call: TRBV5-6; cdr3_nt: TGTGCCAGCAGGGGACAGCTTAATGAAAAACTGTTTTTT; cdr3_aa: CASRGQLNEKLFF
clone_size: NA; d_call: NA; j_call: TRBJ2-3; v_call: TRBV20-1; cdr3_nt: TGCAGTGCTAGCCACACAGATACGCAGTATTTT; cdr3_aa: CSASHTDTQYF
clone_size: many; d_call: TRBD1; j_call: TRBJ1-5; v_call: TRBV27; cdr3_nt: TGTGCCAGCAGTGGGGACAGCCAAGCGCGTCAGCCCCAGCATTTT; cdr3_aa: CASSGDSQARQPQHF
clone_size: many; d_call: TRBD2; j_call: TRBJ2-7; v_call: TRBV7-2; cdr3_nt: TGTGCCAGCAGCCGGCCGGGACTAGGTAGGGGCGAGCAGTACTTC; cdr3_aa: CASSRPGLGRGEQYF
clone_size: many; d_call: NA; j_call: TRBJ2-1; v_call: TRBV5-1; cdr3_nt: TGCGCCAGCAGCTCCCACCGGGGAGAGCAGTTCTTC; cdr3_aa: CASSSHRGEQFF
clone_size: many; d_call: NA; j_call: TRBJ1-6; v_call: TRBV11-2; cdr3_nt: TGTGCCAGCAGCCTAATCCCGGATTCACCCCTCCACTTT; cdr3_aa: CASSLIPDSPLHF
clone_size: NA; d_call: NA; j_call: TRBJ1-4; v_call: TRBV20-1; cdr3_nt: TGCAGTGCCCAACAACAGAAACTGTTTTTT; cdr3_aa: CSAQQQKLFF
clone_size: few; d_call: TRBD1; j_call: TRBJ2-3; v_call: TRBV7-9; cdr3_nt: TGTGCCAGCGGGACAGAAAACACAGATACGCAGTATTTT; cdr3_aa: CASGTENTDTQYF
clone_size: many; d_call: TRBD1; j_call: TRBJ2-5; v_call: TRBV5-1; cdr3_nt: TGCGCCAGCAGCGGCGGACAGGGGGAGACCCAGTACTTC; cdr3_aa: CASSGGQGETQYF
clone_size: NA; d_call: TRBD2; j_call: TRBJ2-7; v_call: TRBV9; cdr3_nt: TGTGCCAGCAGCGTATCGGTAGCGGGAACCTACGAGCAGTACTTC; cdr3_aa: CASSVSVAGTYEQYF
clone_size: few; d_call: TRBD2; j_call: TRBJ2-3; v_call: TRBV5-4; cdr3_nt: TGTGCCAGCAGCTTGGCCATGGGCGGGAGGGCCTCCGATACGCAGTATTTT; cdr3_aa: CASSLAMGGRASDTQYF
clone_size: many; d_call: NA; j_call: TRBJ2-5; v_call: TRBV20-1; cdr3_nt: TGCAGTGCTAGAGGCCAAGCCCAAGAGACCCAGTACTTC; cdr3_aa: CSARGQAQETQYF
clone_size: few; d_call: TRBD2; j_call: TRBJ2-1; v_call: TRBV20-1; cdr3_nt: TGCAGTGCGTGGACTAGCGGGAGCCACAATGAGCAGTTCTTC; cdr3_aa: CSAWTSGSHNEQFF
clone_size: once; d_call: NA; j_call: TRBJ1-6; v_call: TRBV10-3; cdr3_nt: TGTGCCATCAATTCAGGGATTCTCGATTCACCCCTCCACTTT; cdr3_aa: CAINSGILDSPLHF
clone_size: NA; d_call: NA; j_call: TRBJ2-3; v_call: TRBV4-1; cdr3_nt: TGCGCCAGCAGCCACAGGGCGGCAGGGGTTAGCACAGATACGCAGTATTTT; cdr3_aa: CASSHRAAGVSTDTQYF
clone_size: NA; d_call: TRBD2; j_call: TRBJ2-1; v_call: TRBV5-6; cdr3_nt: TGTGCCAGCAGCACGCCGGGACTAGCGGGAGGGCCCTATGAGCAGTTCTTC; cdr3_aa: CASSTPGLAGGPYEQFF
clone_size: NA; d_call: NA; j_call: TRBJ2-7; v_call: TRBV7-9; cdr3_nt: TGTGCCAGCCAATCGACCGGGGACTCCTACGAGCAGTACTTC; cdr3_aa: CASQSTGDSYEQYF
clone_size: NA; d_call: TRBD1; j_call: TRBJ1-5; v_call: TRBV20-1; cdr3_nt: TGCAGTGCTAGGGAAACAGGGGGGAATCAGCCCCAGCATTTT; cdr3_aa: CSARETGGNQPQHF
clone_size: NA; d_call: TRBD1; j_call: TRBJ1-2; v_call: TRBV9; cdr3_nt: TGTGCCAGCAGCTTAAACCGGGACAGGGCTAACTATGGCTACACCTTC; cdr3_aa: CASSLNRDRANYGYTF
clone_size: NA; d_call: NA; j_call: TRBJ2-7; v_call: TRBV6-1; cdr3_nt: TGTGCCACCAGACAGCTCTCCTACGAGCAGTACTTC; cdr3_aa: CATRQLSYEQYF
clone_size: NA; d_call: TRBD1; j_call: TRBJ2-7; v_call: TRBV20-1; cdr3_nt: TGCAGTGCGTACGGTGTCGGGGACAGGGCTTTCTCCTACGAGCAGTACTTC; cdr3_aa: CSAYGVGDRAFSYEQYF
clone_size: many; d_call: NA; j_call: TRBJ1-1; v_call: TRBV28; cdr3_nt: TGTGCCAGCGTGGCAGGGGCCCCGAACCGGGCTTTCTTT; cdr3_aa: CASVAGAPNRAFF
clone_size: NA; d_call: NA; j_call: TRBJ2-7; v_call: TRBV13; cdr3_nt: TGTGCCAGCGGAAGGACAGAAAGCCAAATATCCTACGAGCAGTACTTC; cdr3_aa: CASGRTESQISYEQYF
clone_size: few; d_call: NA; j_call: TRBJ2-4; v_call: TRBV20-1; cdr3_nt: TGCAGTGCTAGAGATATAGGGGTAATAGCCAAAAACATTCAGTACTTC; cdr3_aa: CSARDIGVIAKNIQYF
clone_size: NA; d_call: TRBD1; j_call: TRBJ1-1; v_call: TRBV10-1; cdr3_nt: TGCGCCACCGAGGGAGACAGGGGAGAAGCTTTCTTT; cdr3_aa: CATEGDRGEAFF
clone_size: few; d_call: TRBD2; j_call: TRBJ2-1; v_call: TRBV11-1; cdr3_nt: TGTGCCAGCAGCTTAGAGGCGGGAGGCGGCCCGGCTGAGCAGTTCTTC; cdr3_aa: CASSLEAGGGPAEQFF